The T cell receptor (beta chain) under discussion was sequenced for a study of HIV-infected patients and healthy controls. Follow-up blood was drawn about 14 weeks, roughly three months, after antiretroviral therapy began. Whole blood was used without fractionation, so all unsorted peripheral T cells were included. Exclusions covered tumors, febrile or AIDS-related illness, and hepatitis B or C coinfection. Study-wide findings and caveats: HIV-infected repertoires had significantly higher mean Gini indices than controls, possibly reflecting oligoclonality. In healthy controls, MAIT alpha CDR3s were common; in HIV+ repertoires, severely depleted.

Reverse transcription used about 510 ng RNA and constant-region primers for alpha and beta. Each of the alpha and beta chains got its own library through chain-specific third strand synthesis with indices. The library had 12-nucleotide molecular identifiers formed by two random hexamers joined together. TCRdb used MiXCR to reprocess the 5' RACE reads, holding one entry per CDR3 protein. The sample includes some 8,600 distinct CDR3 sequences, roughly 9.1% of them seen just once. A remark on this clonotype: Its antigen is unknown.

The trim removed 4 bases at V and 1 base at J, leaving 13 bases unmatched. The CDR3 is 18 residues long. Per germline, CDR1 SGHVS and CDR2 FQNEAQ. Sequencing was performed on blood, taken during antiretroviral therapy. The source is an adult with HIV infection. The rearrangement links TRBV7-8 to TRBJ2-7; 10 bases align to TRBD2. CDR3 amino acids: CASSSRLAGERTSYEQYF. CDR3 DNA sequence: TGTGCCAGCAGCTCGCGGCTAGCGGGGGAGAGGACGTCCTACGAGCAGTACTTC. The whole variable domain, filled in from reference TRBV7-8 and TRBJ2-7, reads GAGVSQSPRYKVAKRGQDVALRCDPISGHVSLFWYQQALGQGPEFLTYFQNEAQLDKSGLPSDRFFAERPEGSVSTLKIQRTQQEDSAVYLCASSSRLAGERTSYEQYFGPGTRLTVT.